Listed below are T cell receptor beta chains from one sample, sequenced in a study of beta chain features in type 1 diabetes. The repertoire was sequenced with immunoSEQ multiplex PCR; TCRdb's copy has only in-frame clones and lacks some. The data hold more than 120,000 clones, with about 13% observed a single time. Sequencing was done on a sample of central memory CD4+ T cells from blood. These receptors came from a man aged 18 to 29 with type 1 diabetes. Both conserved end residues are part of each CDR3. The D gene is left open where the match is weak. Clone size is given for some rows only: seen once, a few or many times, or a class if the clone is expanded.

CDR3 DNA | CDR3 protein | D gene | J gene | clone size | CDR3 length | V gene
TGCAGCGTTTACCTAGCGGGGGGACCCAAAAACATTCAGTACTTC | CSVYLAGGPKNIQYF | TRBD2 | TRBJ2-4 | - | 15 | TRBV29-1
TGCAGTGCTAGAGGGCATGGGGGCTACACCTTC | CSARGHGGYTF | - | TRBJ1-2 | few | 11 | TRBV20-1
TGCAGTGCTAGGGAAGTTGAAGCTTTCTTT | CSAREVEAFF | - | TRBJ1-1 | few | 10 | TRBV20-1
TGCGCCAGCAGCTGGGACTTGCAAGAGACCCAGTACTTC | CASSWDLQETQYF | - | TRBJ2-5 | few | 13 | TRBV5-1
TGTGCCTGGGCGAGGGACAGCTACACCTTC | CAWARDSYTF | - | TRBJ1-2 | few | 10 | TRBV30
TGTGCCTGGAGCCCCTCGGGGGAGACCCAGTACTTC | CAWSPSGETQYF | - | TRBJ2-5 | - | 12 | TRBV30
TGTGCCAGCAGCCAACAGGGGGCAAACACTGAAGCTTTCTTT | CASSQQGANTEAFF | TRBD1 | TRBJ1-1 | - | 14 | TRBV16
TGTGCCAGCAGCTCAGGGGGCACTTGGGCAGATACGCAGTATTTT | CASSSGGTWADTQYF | TRBD1 | TRBJ2-3 | many | 15 | TRBV28
TGTGCCAGCTCGCCCCTAGCGGAGTACTCCTACGAGCAGTACTTC | CASSPLAEYSYEQYF | TRBD2 | TRBJ2-7 | - | 15 | TRBV18
TGTGCCAGCACCCTGGGGGGTGCGGGGAGCTCCTCCCACAATGAGCAGTTCTTC | CASTLGGAGSSSHNEQFF | - | TRBJ2-1 | - | 18 | TRBV7-2
TGTGCCAGCAGTTACGGCACCGGACGAACCAAAAACATTCAGTACTTC | CASSYGTGRTKNIQYF | - | TRBJ2-4 | few | 16 | TRBV6-5
TGCAGCGTTCTCCGGGACGGATCCTACGAGCAGTACTTC | CSVLRDGSYEQYF | - | TRBJ2-7 | - | 13 | TRBV29-1
TGCGCCAGCAGCTTTTTCAGCACTAATGAAAAACTGTTTTTT | CASSFFSTNEKLFF | - | TRBJ1-4 | many | 14 | TRBV5-1
TGTGCCAGCAGCTTAATTATGTTGGCGGGGGCAGGAGATACGCAGTATTTT | CASSLIMLAGAGDTQYF | - | TRBJ2-3 | few | 17 | TRBV7-9
TGTGCCAGCTCACCACTGGCGGGGGCCGCGGAGAACACTGAAGCTTTCTTT | CASSPLAGAAENTEAFF | - | TRBJ1-1 | few | 17 | TRBV18
TGTGCCAGCAGCCCGGGGGACGGAGTCTCTGGGGCCAACGTCCTGACTTTC | CASSPGDGVSGANVLTF | - | TRBJ2-6 | - | 17 | TRBV27
TGTGCCATCAGCAAGACGACCGGGGCCGAGGGTGAGCAGTTCTTC | CAISKTTGAEGEQFF | - | TRBJ2-1 | many | 15 | TRBV10-3
TGCGCCAGCAGCTGGGCGGGACAGGGGGCGAACAATGAGCAGTTCTTC | CASSWAGQGANNEQFF | TRBD1 | TRBJ2-1 | many | 16 | TRBV5-1
TGCAGCGCCGCAACCGGGGCAACTAATGAAAAACTGTTTTTT | CSAATGATNEKLFF | - | TRBJ1-4 | - | 14 | TRBV29-1
TGCGCCAGCAGCTTGGAACAGGGACGCTACACCTTC | CASSLEQGRYTF | - | TRBJ1-2 | - | 12 | TRBV5-1
TGTGCCTGGAGTGTGGCTCTACAAGAGACCCAGTACTTC | CAWSVALQETQYF | - | TRBJ2-5 | - | 13 | TRBV30
TGTGCCAGCAGCTTTGGAGGGAGGGAGACCCAGTACTTC | CASSFGGRETQYF | - | TRBJ2-5 | few | 13 | TRBV11-2
TGTGCCAGTAGCGGAGACAGGGCTGGTGGAAACACCATATATTTT | CASSGDRAGGNTIYF | TRBD1 | TRBJ1-3 | - | 15 | TRBV19
TGTGCCTGGAGTAGTCAGTTGAATGAAAAACTGTTTTTT | CAWSSQLNEKLFF | - | TRBJ1-4 | - | 13 | TRBV30